The T cell receptor (beta chain) under discussion was sequenced for a study of radiotherapy plus CTLA-4 blockade in lung cancer (dated by TCRdb to 2017 to 2018). Regarding the complete study: Objective responses occurred in more than 15% of enrolled patients, and 30% to 40% achieved disease control.

CDR1 and CDR2 are drawn from the germline V gene: MNHNS, SASEGT. From the cysteine through the phenylalanine, the CDR3 covers 15 amino acids. Only the CDR3 DNA is retained, 45 bases long and in frame from the first base. At the junction V is shortened by 2 bases and J by 4 bases, with 15 bases in between. A note on this clone: Its recognized antigen is unknown. Base qualities are missing; no much larger clone stands one base away.

The receptor library was made with the immunoSEQ multiplex PCR assay. Not all clones reach the TCRdb copy of this immuneACCESS table, which keeps in-frame sequences only. Checked studies attribute under half of the gap to unresolved V genes and leave the rest unexplained. This sample comprises roughly 75,000 clones, roughly four fifths of them detected only once. The ten largest clonotypes hold about 0.79% of the sample. Summary of the overall study and its limitations: After treatment with radiotherapy and ipilimumab, TCR clones that came from tumors expanded in the peripheral blood. The strongest predictors of response, as reported, were early dynamic changes in blood T cell clones along with a rise in serum interferon-beta after radiation.

The study evaluated CTLA-4 blockade (ipilimumab) given together with focal radiation therapy in patients who had chemo-refractory metastatic non-small-cell lung cancer. The chain was built from TRBV6-1 and TRBJ2-7; a tentative D match to TRBD2 spans 7 bases. Specimen: peripheral blood, collected from a patient treated with radiotherapy plus ipilimumab. The sequence derives from a human donor with non-small cell lung cancer who had stable disease on radiotherapy plus ipilimumab. The CDR3 protein is CASSEWGGAGYEQYF. The DNA sequence follows: TGTGCCAGCAGTGAATGGGGGGGCGCGGGATACGAGCAGTACTTC.